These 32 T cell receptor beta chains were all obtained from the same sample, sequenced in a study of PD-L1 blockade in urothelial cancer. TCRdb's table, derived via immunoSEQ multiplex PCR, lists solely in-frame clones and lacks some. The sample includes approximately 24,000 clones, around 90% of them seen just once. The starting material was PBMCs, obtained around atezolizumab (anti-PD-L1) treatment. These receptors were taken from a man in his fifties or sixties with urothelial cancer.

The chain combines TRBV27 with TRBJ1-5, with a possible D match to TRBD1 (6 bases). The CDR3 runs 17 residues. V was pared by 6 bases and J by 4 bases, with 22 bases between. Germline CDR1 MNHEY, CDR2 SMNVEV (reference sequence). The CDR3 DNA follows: TGTGCCAGCAGCCCCCAGATAGACAGGCTCCCAAATCAGCCCCAGCATTTT. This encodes CASSPQIDRLPNQPQHF.

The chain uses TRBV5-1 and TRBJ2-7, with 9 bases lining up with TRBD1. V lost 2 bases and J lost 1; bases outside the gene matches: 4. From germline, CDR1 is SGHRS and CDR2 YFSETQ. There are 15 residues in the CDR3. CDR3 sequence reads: CASSFDRGESYEQYF. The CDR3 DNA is TGCGCCAGCAGCTTTGACAGGGGGGAGTCCTACGAGCAGTACTTC.

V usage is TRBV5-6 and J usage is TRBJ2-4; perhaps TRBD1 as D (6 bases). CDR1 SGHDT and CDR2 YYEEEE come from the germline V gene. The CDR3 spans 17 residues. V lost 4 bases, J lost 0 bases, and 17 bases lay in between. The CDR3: CASSDLQGRSAKNIQYF. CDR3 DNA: TGTGCCAGCAGCGACCTACAGGGAAGGTCAGCCAAAAACATTCAGTACTTC.

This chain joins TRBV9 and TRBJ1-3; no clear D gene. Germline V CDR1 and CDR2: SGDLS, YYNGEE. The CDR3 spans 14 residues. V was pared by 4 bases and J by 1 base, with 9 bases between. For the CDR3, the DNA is TGTGCCAGCAGCACTGGGCTATCTGGAAACACCATATATTTT. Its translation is CASSTGLSGNTIYF.

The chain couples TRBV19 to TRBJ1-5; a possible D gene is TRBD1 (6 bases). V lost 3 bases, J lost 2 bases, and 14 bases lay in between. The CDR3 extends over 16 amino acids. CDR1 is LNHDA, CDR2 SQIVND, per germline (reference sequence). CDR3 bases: TGTGCCAGTAGTATTCGGGGGGCGGGAGGCAATCAGCCCCAGCATTTT. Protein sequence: CASSIRGAGGNQPQHF.

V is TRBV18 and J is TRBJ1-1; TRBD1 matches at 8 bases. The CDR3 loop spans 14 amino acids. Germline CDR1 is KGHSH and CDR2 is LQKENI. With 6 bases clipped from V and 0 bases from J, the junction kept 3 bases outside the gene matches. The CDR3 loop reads CASSPDRVNTEAFF. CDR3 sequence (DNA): TGTGCCAGCTCTCCGGACAGGGTGAACACTGAAGCTTTCTTT.

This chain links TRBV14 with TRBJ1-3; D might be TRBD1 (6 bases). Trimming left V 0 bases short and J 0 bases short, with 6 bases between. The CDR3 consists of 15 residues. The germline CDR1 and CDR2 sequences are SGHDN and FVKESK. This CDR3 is CASSQEQGSGNTIYF. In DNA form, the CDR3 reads TGTGCCAGCAGCCAAGAACAGGGCTCTGGAAACACCATATATTTT. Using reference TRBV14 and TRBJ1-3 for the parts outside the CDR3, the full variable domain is EAGVTQFPSHSVIEKGQTVTLRCDPISGHDNLYWYRRVMGKEIKFLLHFVKESKQDESGMPNNRFLAERTGGTYSTLKVQPAELEDSGVYFCASSQEQGSGNTIYFGEGSWLTVV.

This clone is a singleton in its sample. CDR3 residues: CASKGEGTGELFF. For the CDR3, the DNA is TGTGCTAGCAAAGGGGAGGGCACCGGGGAGCTGTTTTTT. The chain couples TRBV12-5 to TRBJ2-2; 7 bases match TRBD2. CDR1 is LGHNT, CDR2 FRNRAP, per germline. This CDR3 comprises 13 residues. With 9 bases clipped from V and 4 bases from J, the junction kept 5 bases outside the gene matches.

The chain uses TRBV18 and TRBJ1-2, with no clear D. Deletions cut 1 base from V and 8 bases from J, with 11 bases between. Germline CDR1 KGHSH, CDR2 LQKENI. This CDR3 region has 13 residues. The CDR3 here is CASSPQWEMGYTF. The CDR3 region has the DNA TGTGCCAGCTCACCACAATGGGAGATGGGCTACACCTTC.

Written as DNA, the CDR3 is TGTGCCAGCAGCGCGTGGACAGGGGTGGACAAAAACATTCAGTACTTC. This codes for CASSAWTGVDKNIQYF. The V gene is TRBV7-2, the J gene TRBJ2-4; 9 bases line up with TRBD1. CDR3 size: 16 residues. V shed 5 bases and J 3 bases; nucleotides not matched to a gene: 8. Germline V CDR1 and CDR2: SGHTA, FQGNSA.

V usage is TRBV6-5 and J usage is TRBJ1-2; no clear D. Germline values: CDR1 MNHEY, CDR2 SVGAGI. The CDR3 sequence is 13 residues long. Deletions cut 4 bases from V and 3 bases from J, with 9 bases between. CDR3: CASSSGGDYGYTF. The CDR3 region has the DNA TGTGCCAGCAGTTCCGGAGGAGACTATGGCTACACCTTC.

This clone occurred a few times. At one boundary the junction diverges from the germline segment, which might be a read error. Here the CDR3 reads CASSHRVQGNF. CDR3 coding DNA: TGTGCCAGCTCTCACCGGGTTCAGGGGAACTTC. The genes are TRBV2 and TRBJ2-7; possibly TRBD1 for D (6 bases). The CDR3 sequence is 11 residues long. The germline gives CDR1 SNHLY, CDR2 FYNNEI.

The CDR3, as DNA: TGTGCCTGGAGTCCAGGGGGCTTCGAAGCTTTCTTT. It translates to CAWSPGGFEAFF. V and J are TRBV30 and TRBJ1-1; 8 bases fit TRBD1. Germline V lookup: CDR1 GTSNPN, CDR2 SVGIG (reference sequence). V shed 2 bases and J 8 bases; nucleotides not matched to a gene: 4. The length of the CDR3 is 12 residues.

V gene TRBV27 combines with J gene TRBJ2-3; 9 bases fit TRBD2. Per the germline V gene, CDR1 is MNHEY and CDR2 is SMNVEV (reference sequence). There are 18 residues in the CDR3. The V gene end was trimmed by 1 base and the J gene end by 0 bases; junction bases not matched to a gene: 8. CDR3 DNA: TGTGCCAGCAGTTTATTGGGGACTAGCATCATGAGCACAGATACGCAGTATTTT. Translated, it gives CASSLLGTSIMSTDTQYF.

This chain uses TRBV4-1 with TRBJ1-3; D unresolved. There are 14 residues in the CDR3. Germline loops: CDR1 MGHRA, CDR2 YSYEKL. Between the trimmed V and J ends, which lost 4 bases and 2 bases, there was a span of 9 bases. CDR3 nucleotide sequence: TGCGCCAGCAGCCTTGAAGCGGCTGGAAACACCATATATTTT. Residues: CASSLEAAGNTIYF.

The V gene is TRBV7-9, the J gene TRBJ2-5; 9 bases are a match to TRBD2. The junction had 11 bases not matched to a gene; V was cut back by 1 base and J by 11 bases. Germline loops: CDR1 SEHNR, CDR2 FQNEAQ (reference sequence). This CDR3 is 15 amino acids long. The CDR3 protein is CASSLGGKLAGEQYF. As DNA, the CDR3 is TGTGCCAGCAGCTTAGGTGGGAAACTAGCGGGCGAACAGTACTTC.

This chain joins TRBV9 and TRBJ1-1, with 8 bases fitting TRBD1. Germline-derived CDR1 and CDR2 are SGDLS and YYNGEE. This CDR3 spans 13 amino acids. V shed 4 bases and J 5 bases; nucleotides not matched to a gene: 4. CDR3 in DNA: TGTGCCAGCAGCCCGGGACAGGCGACTGAAGCTTTCTTT. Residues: CASSPGQATEAFF.

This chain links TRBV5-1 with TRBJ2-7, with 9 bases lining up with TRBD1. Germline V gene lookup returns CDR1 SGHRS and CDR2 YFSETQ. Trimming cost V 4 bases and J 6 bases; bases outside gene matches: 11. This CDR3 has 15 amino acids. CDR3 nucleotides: TGCGCCAGCAGCCCCGGACAGGGGATATCGATCGAGCAGTACTTC. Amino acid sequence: CASSPGQGISIEQYF.

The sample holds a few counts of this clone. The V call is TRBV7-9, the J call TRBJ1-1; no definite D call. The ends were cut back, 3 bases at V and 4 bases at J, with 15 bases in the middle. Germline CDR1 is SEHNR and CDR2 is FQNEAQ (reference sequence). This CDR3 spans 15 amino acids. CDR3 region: CASSFKREGGTEAFF. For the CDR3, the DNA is TGTGCCAGCAGCTTCAAAAGGGAGGGTGGCACTGAAGCTTTCTTT.

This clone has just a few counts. CDR3 protein: CAIRPGLNTGELFF. The CDR3 region has the DNA TGTGCCATCAGGCCAGGATTAAACACCGGGGAGCTGTTTTTT. The rearrangement links TRBV10-3 to TRBJ2-2; D remains ambiguous. Trimming stripped 6 bases from V and 2 bases from J, with 10 bases between. Germline-derived CDR1 and CDR2 are ENHRY and SYGVKD. The CDR3 sequence is 14 residues long.

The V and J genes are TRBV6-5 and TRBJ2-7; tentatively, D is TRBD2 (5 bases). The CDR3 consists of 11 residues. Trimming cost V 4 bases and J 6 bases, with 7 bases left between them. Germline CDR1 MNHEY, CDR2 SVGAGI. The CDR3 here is CASSFAGEQYF. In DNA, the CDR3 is TGTGCCAGCAGTTTTGCGGGCGAGCAGTACTTC.

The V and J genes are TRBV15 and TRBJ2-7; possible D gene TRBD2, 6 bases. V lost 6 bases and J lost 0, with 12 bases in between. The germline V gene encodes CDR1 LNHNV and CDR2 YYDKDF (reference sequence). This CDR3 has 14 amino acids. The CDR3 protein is CATREGLSSYEQYF. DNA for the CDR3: TGTGCCACCAGGGAGGGCCTGAGCTCCTACGAGCAGTACTTC.

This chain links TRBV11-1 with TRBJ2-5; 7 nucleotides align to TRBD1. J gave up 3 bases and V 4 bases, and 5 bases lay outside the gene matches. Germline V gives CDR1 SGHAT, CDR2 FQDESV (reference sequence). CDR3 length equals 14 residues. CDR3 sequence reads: CASSYLDREETQYF. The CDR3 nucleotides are TGTGCCAGCAGCTACCTAGACAGGGAAGAGACCCAGTACTTC. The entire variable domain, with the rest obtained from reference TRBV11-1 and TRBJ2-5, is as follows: EAEVAQSPRYKITEKSQAVAFWCDPISGHATLYWYRQILGQGPELLVQFQDESVVDDSQLPKDRFSAERLKGVDSTLKIQPAELGDSAMYLCASSYLDREETQYFGPGTRLLVL.

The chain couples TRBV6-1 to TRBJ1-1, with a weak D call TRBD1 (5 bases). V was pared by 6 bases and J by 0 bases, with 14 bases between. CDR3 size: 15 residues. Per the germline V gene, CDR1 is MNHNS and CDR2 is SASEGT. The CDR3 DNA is TGTGCCAGCAGCGGGGGATGGGGGATGAACACTGAAGCTTTCTTT. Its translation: CASSGGWGMNTEAFF.

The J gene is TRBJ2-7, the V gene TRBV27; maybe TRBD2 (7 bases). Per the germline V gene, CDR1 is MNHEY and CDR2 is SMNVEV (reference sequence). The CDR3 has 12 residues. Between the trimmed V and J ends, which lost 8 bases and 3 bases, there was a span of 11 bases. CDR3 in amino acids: CASGGASYEQYF. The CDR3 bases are TGTGCCAGCGGGGGGGCTAGCTACGAGCAGTACTTC.

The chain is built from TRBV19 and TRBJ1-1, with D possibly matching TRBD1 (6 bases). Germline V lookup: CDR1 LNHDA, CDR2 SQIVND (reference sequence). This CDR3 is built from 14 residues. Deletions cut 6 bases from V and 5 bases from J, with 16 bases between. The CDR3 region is CASRTTGSGTEAFF. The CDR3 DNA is TGTGCCAGTAGAACTACAGGGTCGGGTACTGAAGCTTTCTTT.

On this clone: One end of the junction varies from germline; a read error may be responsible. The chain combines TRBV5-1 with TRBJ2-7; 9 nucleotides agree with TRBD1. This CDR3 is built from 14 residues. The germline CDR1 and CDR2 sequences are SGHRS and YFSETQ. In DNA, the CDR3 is TGCACCAGCAGCTTCGGGACAGGGAACTACGAGCAGTACTTC. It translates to CTSSFGTGNYEQYF. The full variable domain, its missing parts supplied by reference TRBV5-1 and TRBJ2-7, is KAGVTQTPRYLIKTRGQQVTLSCSPISGHRSVSWYQQTPGQGLQFLFEYFSETQRNKGNFPGRFSGRQFSNSRSEMNVSTLELGDSALYLCTSSFGTGNYEQYFGPGTRLTVT.

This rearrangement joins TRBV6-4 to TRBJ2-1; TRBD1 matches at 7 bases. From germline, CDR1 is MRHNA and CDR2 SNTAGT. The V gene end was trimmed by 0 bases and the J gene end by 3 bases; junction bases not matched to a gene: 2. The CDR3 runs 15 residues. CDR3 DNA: TGTGCCAGCAGTGACTCCCCAGGGGGCTACAATGAGCAGTTCTTC. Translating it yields CASSDSPGGYNEQFF.

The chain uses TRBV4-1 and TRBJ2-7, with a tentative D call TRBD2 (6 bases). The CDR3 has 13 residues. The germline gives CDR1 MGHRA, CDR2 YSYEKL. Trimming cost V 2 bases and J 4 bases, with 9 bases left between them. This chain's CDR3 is CASSQQSGYEQYF. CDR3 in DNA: TGCGCCAGCAGCCAACAGAGCGGGTACGAGCAGTACTTC.

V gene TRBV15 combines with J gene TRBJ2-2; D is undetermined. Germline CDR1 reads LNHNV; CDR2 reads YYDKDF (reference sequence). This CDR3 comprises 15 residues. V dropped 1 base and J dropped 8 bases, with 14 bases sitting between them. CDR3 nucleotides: TGTGCCACCAGCAGAGGTCGCCAACTCGGGGGGGAGCTGTTTTTT. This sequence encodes CATSRGRQLGGELFF.

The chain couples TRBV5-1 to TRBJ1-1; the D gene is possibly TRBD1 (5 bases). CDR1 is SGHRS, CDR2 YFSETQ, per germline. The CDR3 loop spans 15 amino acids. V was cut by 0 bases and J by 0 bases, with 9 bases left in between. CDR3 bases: TGCGCCAGCAGCTTGGAGGCAGGGCTGAACACTGAAGCTTTCTTT. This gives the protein CASSLEAGLNTEAFF.

The CDR3 DNA sequence: TGTGCCAGCAGCGTAGTCGGTGGGGGACTAGCGGACAATGAGCAGTTCTTC. The encoded protein is CASSVVGGGLADNEQFF. The rearrangement uses TRBV9 and TRBJ2-1, with TRBD2 matching over 11 bases. In germline, CDR1 is SGDLS, CDR2 YYNGEE. V gave up 0 bases and J gave up 5 bases; unmatched junction bases: 7. The CDR3 loop spans 17 amino acids.